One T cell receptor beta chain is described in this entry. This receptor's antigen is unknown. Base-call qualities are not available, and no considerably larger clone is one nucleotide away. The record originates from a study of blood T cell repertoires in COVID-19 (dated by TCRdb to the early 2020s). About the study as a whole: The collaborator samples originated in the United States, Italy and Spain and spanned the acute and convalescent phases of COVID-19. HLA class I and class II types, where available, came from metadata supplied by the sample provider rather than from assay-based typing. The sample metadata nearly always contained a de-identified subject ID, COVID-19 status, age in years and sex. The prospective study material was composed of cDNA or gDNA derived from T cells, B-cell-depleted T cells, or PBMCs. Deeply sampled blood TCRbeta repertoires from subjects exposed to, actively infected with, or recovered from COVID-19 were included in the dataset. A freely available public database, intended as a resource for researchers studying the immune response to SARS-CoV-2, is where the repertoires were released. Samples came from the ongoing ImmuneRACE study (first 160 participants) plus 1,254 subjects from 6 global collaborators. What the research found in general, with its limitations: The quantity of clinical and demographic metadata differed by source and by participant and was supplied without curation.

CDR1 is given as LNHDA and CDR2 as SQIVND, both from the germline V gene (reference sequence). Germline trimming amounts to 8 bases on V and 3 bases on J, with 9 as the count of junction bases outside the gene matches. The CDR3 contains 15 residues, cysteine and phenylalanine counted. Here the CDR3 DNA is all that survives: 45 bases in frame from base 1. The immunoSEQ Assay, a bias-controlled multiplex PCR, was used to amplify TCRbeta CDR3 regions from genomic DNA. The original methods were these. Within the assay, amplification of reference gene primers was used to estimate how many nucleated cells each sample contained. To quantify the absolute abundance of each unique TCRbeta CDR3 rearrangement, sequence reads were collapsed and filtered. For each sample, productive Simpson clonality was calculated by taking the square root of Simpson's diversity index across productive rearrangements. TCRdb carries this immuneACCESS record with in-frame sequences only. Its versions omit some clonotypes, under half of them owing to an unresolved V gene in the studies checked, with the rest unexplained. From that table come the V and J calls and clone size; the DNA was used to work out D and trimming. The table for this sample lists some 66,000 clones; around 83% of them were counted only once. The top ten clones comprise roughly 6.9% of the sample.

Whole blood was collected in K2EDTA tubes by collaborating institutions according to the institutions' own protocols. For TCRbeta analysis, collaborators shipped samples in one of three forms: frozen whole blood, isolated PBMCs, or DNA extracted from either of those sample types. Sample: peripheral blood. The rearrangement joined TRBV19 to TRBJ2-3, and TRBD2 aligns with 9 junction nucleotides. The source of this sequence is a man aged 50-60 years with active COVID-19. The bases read TGTGCCAGTTCTCTGGGCGGGGGGGCGACAGATACGCAGTATTTT. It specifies CASSLGGGATDTQYF.